Listed below are T cell receptor beta chains from one sample, sequenced in a study of shared clonotypes between healthy human individuals. TCRdb's copy holds only in-frame clones and misses some; the assay was immunoSEQ multiplex PCR. The sample lists about 1 million clones; 75% to 85% were seen once. The sample comprised memory CD4+ T cells from PBMCs. Receptors originate from a young man in good health. Some clones in this sample may be carry-over from other donors' samples. Both conserved end residues are trimmed from each CDR3.

TRBV6-5	ASSYSMAKGNTIY
TRBV7-9	ASSLELGRFSGNTIY
TRBV6-4	ASSLTRDRGPAF
TRBV5-6	ASFWTAGGGANTGELF
TRBV5-6	ASSLVLGQQETQY
TRBV5-6	ASSPSRGGPSNQPQH
TRBV7-3	ASSPLSSGANVLT
TRBV2	ASSELKGLADSRYEQY
TRBV6-1	ASSEGAVPEQF
TRBV21-1	ASSSRLDRAYQETQY
TRBV5-1	ASSPTANYGYT
TRBV2	ASRGQGTGELF
TRBV5-5	ASSLVQGEGTDTQY
TRBV4-1	ASSPWDRSYEQY
TRBV2	ASISGYSGGWGTEAF
TRBV25-1	ASSGTGPLYEQY
TRBV15	ATSRNWGDYGYT
TRBV28	ASSFGVSQH
TRBV2	ASRTGTGAIFSYEQY
TRBV25-1	ASAPAWQNQPQH
TRBV11-2	ASRYGQGNNEQF
TRBV2	ASSGTSGALSYEQY
TRBV28	ASSWQALTGDTQY
TRBV11-2	ASSLGSGGGYEQF
TRBV9	ASSGTSGYNEQF
TRBV9	ASTLTDRHGYT
TRBV5-1	ASSLDPRFVGNTIY
TRBV5-4	ASSLVQGQETQY
TRBV5-1	ASSLTANTEAF
TRBV7-8	ASSLGGVGEKLF
TRBV7-9	ASSLSDGPYGYT
TRBV7-3	ASSLTYEKNGELF
TRBV9	ASSVSSGERETQY
TRBV5-1	ASSSGDSYNEQF
TRBV25-1	ASRGDGHSGNTIY
TRBV15	ATSSRPIRDDNEKLF
TRBV6-5	ASSLGNMNTEAF
TRBV5-5	ASSHNRQGLDYGYT
TRBV7-3	ASSLTLTGEGNTIY
TRBV28	ASSLASQGQLGIQY
TRBV5-1	ASSSGYGTGGEDTQY
TRBV27	ASSRWTGHTTDTQY